Below are 27 T cell receptor beta chains sequenced from a single sample in a study of metastatic and nonmetastatic thyroid tumors. Each patient went into thyroid surgery without having received any treatment. MiXCR re-clonotyped the PCR reads for TCRdb. In the table there are 15,000 to 20,000 clones, approximately 30% of which are singletons. The material sequenced was tumor tissue. These receptors were obtained from a male donor with papillary thyroid cancer or a benign thyroid nodule (not recorded which). Some clones in this sample may be carry-over from other donors' samples.

This clone was counted many times. V and J are TRBV19 and TRBJ2-1; the match to TRBD1 covers 9 bases. The germline CDR1 and CDR2 sequences are LNHDA and SQIVND (reference sequence). The length of the CDR3 is 15 residues. The J segment lost 5 bases and the V segment lost 6 bases, leaving 8 bases of the junction unmatched. Here the CDR3 reads CASRPGTGSHNEQFF. DNA for the CDR3: TGTGCCAGTAGACCCGGGACAGGGTCTCACAATGAGCAGTTCTTC.

The chain combines TRBV13 with TRBJ1-2; D is unresolved. Trimming removed 1 base from V and 8 bases from J, with 8 bases in between. The CDR3 contains 12 residues. The V gene's germline CDR1 is PRHDT and CDR2 FYEKMQ (reference sequence). CDR3 DNA sequence: TGTGCCAGCAGCTTAGAAGGATGGGGCTACACCTTC. Translating it yields CASSLEGWGYTF.

The chain recombines TRBV20-1 with TRBJ2-3; D uncertain. The CDR3 sequence is 12 residues long. The germline CDR1 and CDR2 sequences are DFQATT and SNEGSKA (reference sequence). V lost 3 bases and J 6 bases, leaving 10 bases between the germline ends. The CDR3 protein is CSASEPRDTQYF. DNA of the CDR3: TGCAGTGCTAGCGAACCTAGGGATACGCAGTATTTT.

This clone was observed many times. The chain recombines TRBV10-3 with TRBJ1-6; D might be TRBD1 (6 bases). CDR1 is ENHRY and CDR2 is SYGVKD in the germline V gene. The CDR3 spans 12 residues. The V gene lost 8 bases and the J gene lost 13 bases, with 15 bases spanning the gap. The CDR3: CAIGGREEPLHF. CDR3 sequence (DNA): TGTGCCATCGGGGGCAGGGAGGAGCCCCTCCACTTT.

This chain connects TRBV5-1 to TRBJ1-3, with D maybe TRBD1 (5 bases). V was clipped by 3 bases and J by 0 bases, with 10 bases between them. CDR3 length equals 15 residues. The germline gives CDR1 SGHRS, CDR2 YFSETQ. The CDR3: CASSSGLPSGNTIYF. The CDR3 DNA reads TGCGCCAGCAGCTCGGGACTTCCCTCTGGAAACACCATATATTTT.

The V and J genes are TRBV6-1 and TRBJ1-5; possible D gene TRBD1, 5 bases. Germline V gene lookup returns CDR1 MNHNS and CDR2 SASEGT. The V end was cut by 4 bases, the J end by 2 bases, with 15 bases between. This CDR3 contains 16 residues. For the CDR3, the DNA is TGTGCCAGCAGTGCGCTAGGGGTGAATGGCAATCAGCCCCAGCATTTT. As protein: CASSALGVNGNQPQHF.

The rearrangement uses TRBV7-2 and TRBJ2-7, with D unresolved. Germline CDR1 SGHTA, CDR2 FQGNSA. This CDR3 contains 14 residues. Trimming removed 3 bases from V and 4 bases from J, with 13 bases in between. The CDR3 DNA reads TGTGCCAGCAGCTTTAGAGGAGCCAGTTACGAGCAGTACTTC. The encoded protein is CASSFRGASYEQYF.

In its sample, this clone was seen many times. The V call is TRBV19, the J call TRBJ1-5, with D maybe TRBD1 (6 bases). CDR1 and CDR2 (germline): LNHDA, SQIVND (reference sequence). Trimming shortened V by 4 bases and J by 9 bases, and 19 bases separated the two germline ends. The CDR3 is 15 residues long. This CDR3 reads CASSRAGAIPGPQHF. The CDR3 nucleotides are TGTGCCAGTAGTAGGGCAGGGGCCATCCCGGGGCCCCAGCATTTT.

The chain links TRBV20-1 to TRBJ2-1; D is undetermined. Germline CDR1 is DFQATT and CDR2 is SNEGSKA (reference sequence). The CDR3 has 16 residues. V lost 0 bases and J lost 2, with 14 bases in between. The CDR3 is CSARDGYPITYNEQFF. CDR3 nucleotides: TGCAGTGCTAGAGATGGCTATCCCATTACCTACAATGAGCAGTTCTTC.

As for this clone: A junction end diverges from the germline sequence, so it may reflect a read error. V and J are TRBV20-1 and TRBJ2-2, with 12 bases aligning to TRBD2. Germline CDR1 is DFQATT and CDR2 is SNEGSKA (reference sequence). The CDR3 is 14 residues long. CDR3 region: CSARTSGNAGELFF. CDR3 coding DNA: TGCAGTGCCAGGACTAGCGGGAACGCCGGGGAGCTGTTTTTT.

Within the sample, this clone is medium-sized. This chain uses TRBV2 with TRBJ1-5, with 8 bases lining up with TRBD1. The CDR3 has 14 amino acids. The ends lost 3 bases at V and 5 bases at J; junction bases unmatched: 3. Germline V lookup: CDR1 SNHLY, CDR2 FYNNEI. CDR3 region: CASSEDRDYQPQHF. The CDR3 nucleotides are TGTGCCAGCAGTGAGGACAGGGATTATCAGCCCCAGCATTTT.

This rearrangement joins TRBV20-1 to TRBJ2-7, with D tentatively TRBD1 or TRBD2 (5 bases each). V dropped 4 bases and J dropped 2 bases, with 18 bases sitting between them. Germline-derived CDR1 and CDR2 are DFQATT and SNEGSKA (reference sequence). The CDR3 is made up of 15 amino acids. The CDR3 loop reads CSANWEMGPAYEQYF. CDR3 bases: TGCAGTGCTAACTGGGAGATGGGGCCCGCCTACGAGCAGTACTTC.

Comment on this clone: Given the absence of the conserved phenylalanine or tryptophan at the CDR3 end, a read error is likely. This chain uses TRBV30 with TRBJ1-2; D is unclear. The germline gives CDR1 GTSNPN, CDR2 SVGIG (reference sequence). V was shortened by 4 bases and J by 7 bases, with 4 bases between the two germline ends. The CDR3 extends over 9 amino acids. CDR3 coding DNA: TGTGCCTGGACTTGTGGCTACACCCTC. This translates into CAWTCGYTL.

The gene calls are TRBV20-1 and TRBJ2-7; D not resolved. V was cut by 3 bases and J by 5 bases, with 11 bases left in between. The germline gives CDR1 DFQATT, CDR2 SNEGSKA (reference sequence). The CDR3 is 12 residues long. The CDR3 region is CSASKASDEQYF. For the CDR3, the DNA is TGCAGTGCTAGTAAAGCGTCTGACGAGCAGTACTTC.

The gene calls are TRBV6-1 and TRBJ1-1; weak D call: TRBD1 (5 bases). V was clipped by 3 bases and J by 1 base, with 12 bases between them. This CDR3 region has 15 residues. Germline CDR1 MNHNS, CDR2 SASEGT. In nucleotides, the CDR3 is TGTGCCAGCAGTGATATGGGGGTGCCGAACACTGAAGCTTTCTTT. Protein: CASSDMGVPNTEAFF.

Only a few counts were recorded for this clone. The junction shows a germline mismatch at one end, possibly a read error. The CDR3 DNA reads as TGTGTCAGCAGCGAAGGGTGGGATTTTAACTATGGCTACACCTTC. Amino acid sequence: CVSSEGWDFNYGYTF. This chain uses TRBV2 with TRBJ1-2; no reliable D call. This CDR3 is built from 15 residues. Germline assignment: CDR1 SNHLY and CDR2 FYNNEI.

Only one count was recorded for this clone. The V gene is TRBV5-1, the J gene TRBJ2-7; tentatively, D is TRBD2 (6 bases). The CDR3 runs 15 residues. The germline V and J ends were trimmed by 3 bases and 0 bases, with 13 bases remaining between them. CDR1 and CDR2 (germline): SGHRS, YFSETQ. DNA of the CDR3: TGCGCCAGCAGCTGGTTTAGCGGCTCCTCCTACGAGCAGTACTTC. As protein: CASSWFSGSSYEQYF.

The rearrangement uses TRBV6-2 or TRBV6-3 and TRBJ1-6; possibly TRBD1 for D (5 bases). V was trimmed by 8 bases and J by 8 bases, leaving 16 bases between them. This CDR3 is 14 amino acids long. Germline V gives CDR1 MNHEY, CDR2 SVGEGT. The CDR3 bases are TGTGCCAGCGTTCTATGGCAGGGAGATTCACCCCTCCACTTT. It yields the protein CASVLWQGDSPLHF.

This clone came up many times. J is TRBJ2-3 and V is TRBV19, with TRBD2 identical over 8 bases. This CDR3 contains 15 residues. Germline CDR1 reads LNHDA; CDR2 reads SQIVND (reference sequence). J lost 7 bases, V lost 6 bases, and 12 bases had no gene match. In DNA form, the CDR3 reads TGTGCCAGTAGAATGGGCGGGACTAGTGGAAATACGCAGTATTTT. Encoded protein: CASRMGGTSGNTQYF.

The CDR3 DNA follows: TGCAGTGCTAGAGTGTCAAGTGGGCTCACAGATACGCAGTATTTT. It yields the protein CSARVSSGLTDTQYF. This chain uses TRBV20-1 with TRBJ2-3; D unclear. V lost 1 base and J 2 bases, leaving 13 bases between the germline ends. CDR1 is DFQATT and CDR2 is SNEGSKA in the germline V gene (reference sequence). There are 15 residues in the CDR3.

There are many counts of this clone. CDR3 nucleotide sequence: TGTGCCAGTAGTATGTCCCGGACAGAATATGGTTCACCCCTCCACTTT. Its translation: CASSMSRTEYGSPLHF. The V call is TRBV19, the J call TRBJ1-6, with a tentative D call TRBD1 (6 bases). The ends were cut back, 3 bases at V and 9 bases at J, with 18 bases in the middle. There are 16 residues in the CDR3. Germline V gene sequence: CDR1 LNHDA, CDR2 SQIVND (reference sequence).

This clone occurred many times. The V and J genes are TRBV30 and TRBJ1-3; D uncertain. The CDR3 extends over 17 amino acids. The germline gives CDR1 GTSNPN, CDR2 SVGIG (reference sequence). Trimming took off 1 base at V and 0 bases at J, with 16 bases between the two ends. The CDR3 DNA is TGTGCCTGGAGTGATTTAGGGAGTTACTTCTCTGGAAACACCATATATTTT. Translation gives CAWSDLGSYFSGNTIYF.

The sample holds a few counts of this clone. The rearrangement uses TRBV20-1 and TRBJ1-6; weak D call: TRBD1 (5 bases). The CDR3 covers 16 residues. The V end was cut by 1 base, the J end by 7 bases, with 17 bases between. The germline CDR1 and CDR2 sequences are DFQATT and SNEGSKA (reference sequence). Here the CDR3 reads CSARASGLRRNSPLHF. The DNA of the CDR3 is TGCAGTGCTAGAGCGTCGGGACTCCGGAGGAATTCACCCCTCCACTTT.

Of note for this clone: It is likely a read error, because the conserved phenylalanine at the end of the CDR3 is missing. The gene calls are TRBV2 and TRBJ2-7, with 7 bases identical to TRBD2. Germline V gene sequence: CDR1 SNHLY, CDR2 FYNNEI. The ends lost 6 bases at V and 4 bases at J; junction bases unmatched: 12. The length of the CDR3 is 15 residues. CDR3 nucleotide sequence: TGTGCCAGCAGAAAACTTCGGGGGGACGGGTACGAGCAGTACCTC. As protein: CASRKLRGDGYEQYL.

This clone was seen ten or more times. V is TRBV9 and J is TRBJ2-2, with 8 positions matching TRBD2. This CDR3 has 15 residues. Per the germline V gene, CDR1 is SGDLS and CDR2 is YYNGEE. V lost 4 bases to trimming and J lost 4 bases; unmatched junction nucleotides: 6. The DNA of the CDR3 is TGTGCCAGCAGCCCGCTCGGGAGGGGCACCGGGGAGCTGTTTTTT. This translates into CASSPLGRGTGELFF.

The chain couples TRBV27 to TRBJ2-7; a possible D gene is TRBD1 (6 bases). The CDR3 extends over 15 amino acids. Trimming removed 1 base at V and 6 bases at J, with 16 bases between. CDR1 MNHEY and CDR2 SMNVEV come from the germline V gene (reference sequence). This CDR3 is CASSLLAGVTVEQYF. The CDR3 nucleotides read TGTGCCAGCAGTTTATTGGCAGGGGTAACAGTCGAGCAGTACTTC.

V usage is TRBV5-4 and J usage is TRBJ2-1; 10 bases are shared with TRBD2. J lost 5 bases, V lost 3 bases, and 5 bases had no gene match. Germline-derived CDR1 and CDR2 are SGHNT and YYREEE (reference sequence). This CDR3 spans 15 amino acids. CDR3 DNA: TGTGCCAGCAGCTACCCTAGCGGGAGTGACAATGAGCAGTTCTTC. This sequence encodes CASSYPSGSDNEQFF.